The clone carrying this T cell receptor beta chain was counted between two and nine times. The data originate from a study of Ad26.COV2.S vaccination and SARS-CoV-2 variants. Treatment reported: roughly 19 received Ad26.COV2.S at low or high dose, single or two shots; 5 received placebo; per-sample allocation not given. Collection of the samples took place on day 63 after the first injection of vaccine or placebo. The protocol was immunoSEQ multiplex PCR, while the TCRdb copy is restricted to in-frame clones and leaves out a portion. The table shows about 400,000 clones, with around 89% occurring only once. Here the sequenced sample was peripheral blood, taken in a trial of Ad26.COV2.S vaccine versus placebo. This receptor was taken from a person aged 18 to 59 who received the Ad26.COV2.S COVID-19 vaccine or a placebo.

This CDR3 reads CASSLLVWEKLFF. The DNA of the CDR3 is TGTGCCAGCAGCTTATTGGTTTGGGAAAAACTGTTTTTT. This sequence joins TRBV7-8 and TRBJ1-4; D unclear. Germline lookup yields CDR1 SGHVS and CDR2 FQNEAQ. V was shortened by 2 bases and J by 8 bases, with 9 bases between the two germline ends. This CDR3 region has 13 residues.